The subject of this entry is one T cell receptor (beta chain). Its antigen is currently unknown. The CDR3 is 15 residues long. V trimming: 4 bases; J trimming: 5 bases; junction bases outside the gene matches: 7. CDR1 is MNHEY, CDR2 SMNVEV, per germline (reference sequence). Use of 60 Vbeta and 13 Jbeta primers characterized the PCR. Method: immunoSEQ multiplex PCR; TCRdb's copy keeps in-frame clones and lacks some. The sample lists about 120,000 clones; around 81% were seen once. The sample originates from a study of cytomegalovirus exposure and HLA in healthy donors. Findings of the study overall: In a later analysis, a missense DCLRE1C variant was linked to TCR beta V- and J-gene trimming.

V is TRBV27 and J is TRBJ2-2; 7 nucleotides line up with TRBD1. This clonotype was sampled from a woman in her thirties in good health and CMV-seronegative. Input material: PBMCs. CDR3 nucleotides: TGTGCCAGCAGTTATTACAGGGGCCGAACCGGGGAGCTGTTTTTT. Translation gives CASSYYRGRTGELFF.